Below are 10 T cell receptor beta chains sequenced from a single sample in a study of OX40 agonist ivuxolimab in advanced cancers. Using immunoSEQ multiplex PCR, the repertoire was profiled, and TCRdb retains in-frame clones only, with some absent. The sample consists of 30,000 to 45,000 clones, roughly nine tenths of them appearing once. The sample here was CD4+ or CD8+ T cells sorted from blood, taken in a trial of the OX40 agonist ivuxolimab. The origin of the receptors is an adult with an advanced solid tumor such as melanoma, head and neck, liver or kidney cancer.

This chain connects TRBV28 to TRBJ2-7, with TRBD2 matching over 7 bases. J was trimmed by 2 bases and V by 2 bases; bases with no gene match: 3. CDR1 MDHEN and CDR2 SYDVKM come from the germline V gene. CDR3 size: 14 residues. The CDR3 DNA sequence: TGTGCCAGCAGTTTAGGGACTATTACCTACGAGCAGTACTTC. It encodes CASSLGTITYEQYF.

This chain uses TRBV28 with TRBJ1-4; 12 bases are a match to TRBD1. The germline V gene encodes CDR1 MDHEN and CDR2 SYDVKM. V trimming: 3 bases; J trimming: 8 bases; junction bases outside the gene matches: 4. The CDR3 length is 15 residues. The CDR3 DNA sequence: TGTGCCAGCAGTTTGGGGGGACAGGGGGCGGAAAAACTGTTTTTT. As protein: CASSLGGQGAEKLFF.

This chain uses TRBV4-1 with TRBJ2-7; D is unresolved. The CDR3 loop spans 17 amino acids. Trimming stripped 4 bases from V and 3 bases from J, with 22 bases between. The germline CDR1 and CDR2 sequences are MGHRA and YSYEKL. In DNA, the CDR3 is TGCGCCAGCAGCCCCACGGTCCTCAGTTCGTTACTCTACGAGCAGTACTTC. Protein sequence: CASSPTVLSSLLYEQYF.

V is TRBV13 and J is TRBJ2-2; the match to TRBD2 covers 8 bases. The CDR3 covers 18 residues. Germline lookup yields CDR1 PRHDT and CDR2 FYEKMQ (reference sequence). With V trimmed by 4 bases and J by 1 base, 11 bases remained unmatched. The CDR3 DNA sequence: TGTGCCAGCAGCTCCCTACGCGGGAGGACACGGAACACCGGGGAGCTGTTTTTT. Translated: CASSSLRGRTRNTGELFF.

The CDR3 loop is CASSVGPAYEQYF. The CDR3, as DNA: TGTGCCAGCTCTGTTGGCCCAGCCTACGAGCAGTACTTC. V gene TRBV5-5 combines with J gene TRBJ2-7, with no clear D. The V end was cut by 7 bases, the J end by 2 bases, with 13 bases between. Germline-derived CDR1 and CDR2 are SGHKS and YYEKEE (reference sequence). This CDR3 contains 13 residues.

The chain combines TRBV28 with TRBJ2-1; tentative D call: TRBD1 (5 bases). Germline values: CDR1 MDHEN, CDR2 SYDVKM. V was trimmed by 7 bases and J by 14 bases, leaving 18 bases between them. The CDR3 length is 12 residues. The CDR3: CASTPDRVQEFF. CDR3 sequence (DNA): TGTGCCAGCACTCCGGACCGGGTACAGGAGTTCTTC.

The chain links TRBV28 to TRBJ1-2; D not resolved. V shed 5 bases and J shed 3 bases, with 16 bases lying between them. This CDR3 region has 15 residues. The V gene's germline CDR1 is MDHEN and CDR2 SYDVKM. The CDR3, as DNA: TGTGCCAGCAGTACGGCATCCGTTTCCCACTATGGCTACACCTTC. Translating gives CASSTASVSHYGYTF.

The chain has TRBV30 and TRBJ2-7; D perhaps matches TRBD1 (5 bases). This CDR3 is 13 amino acids long. Per germline, CDR1 GTSNPN and CDR2 SVGIG (reference sequence). V lost 0 bases and J lost 3, with 9 bases in between. The CDR3 DNA reads as TGTGCCTGGAGTGTAAGGGGTTACTACGAGCAGTACTTC. Translation: CAWSVRGYYEQYF.

The chain employs TRBV5-1 and TRBJ1-1; D is undetermined. V was trimmed by 4 bases and J by 0 bases, leaving 10 bases between them. The CDR3 sequence is 14 residues long. Germline V gene sequence: CDR1 SGHRS, CDR2 YFSETQ. The CDR3 region is CASSMRGLNTEAFF. The CDR3 nucleotides are TGCGCCAGCAGCATGAGAGGGTTGAACACTGAAGCTTTCTTT.

The chain uses TRBV28 and TRBJ1-2; no reliable D call. The CDR3 runs to 13 residues. Germline V gives CDR1 MDHEN, CDR2 SYDVKM. V was pared by 8 bases and J by 6 bases, with 16 bases between. Here the CDR3 DNA reads TGTGCCAGCGGGAGAGATAAGAGCAATGGCTACACCTTC. It codes for CASGRDKSNGYTF.